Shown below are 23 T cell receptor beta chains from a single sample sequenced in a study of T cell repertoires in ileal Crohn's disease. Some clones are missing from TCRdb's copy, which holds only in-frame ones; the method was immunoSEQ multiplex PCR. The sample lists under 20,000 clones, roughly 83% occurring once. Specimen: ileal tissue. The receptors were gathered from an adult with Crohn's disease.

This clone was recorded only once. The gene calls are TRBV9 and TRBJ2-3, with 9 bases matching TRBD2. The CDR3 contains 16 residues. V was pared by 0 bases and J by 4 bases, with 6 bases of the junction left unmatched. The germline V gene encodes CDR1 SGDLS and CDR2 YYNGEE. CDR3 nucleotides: TGTGCCAGCAGCGTAGAGCGGGGGGCGGGCGCAGATACGCAGTATTTT. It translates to CASSVERGAGADTQYF.

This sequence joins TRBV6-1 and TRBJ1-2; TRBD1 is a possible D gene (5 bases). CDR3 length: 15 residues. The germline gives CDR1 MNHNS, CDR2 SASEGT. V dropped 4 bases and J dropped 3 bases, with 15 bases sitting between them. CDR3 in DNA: TGTGCCAGCAGTGTGGTCAAGGGGTCTGACTATGGCTACACCTTC. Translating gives CASSVVKGSDYGYTF.

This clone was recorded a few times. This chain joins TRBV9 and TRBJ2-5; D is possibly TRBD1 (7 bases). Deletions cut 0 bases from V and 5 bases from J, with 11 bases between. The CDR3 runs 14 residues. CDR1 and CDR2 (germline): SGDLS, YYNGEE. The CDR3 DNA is TGTGCCAGCAGCGTAGGGAGGGGGCGGGAGACCCAGTACTTC. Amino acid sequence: CASSVGRGRETQYF.

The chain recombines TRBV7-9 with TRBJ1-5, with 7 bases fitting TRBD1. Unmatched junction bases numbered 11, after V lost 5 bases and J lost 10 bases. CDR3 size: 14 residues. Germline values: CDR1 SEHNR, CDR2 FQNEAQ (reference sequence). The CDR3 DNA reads TGTGCCAGCAGCGAGACAGGGACTGGGGGCCCCCAGCATTTT. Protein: CASSETGTGGPQHF.

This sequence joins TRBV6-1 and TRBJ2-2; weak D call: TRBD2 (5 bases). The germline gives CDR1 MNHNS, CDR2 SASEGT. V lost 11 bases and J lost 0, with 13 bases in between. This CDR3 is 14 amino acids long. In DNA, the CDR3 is TGTGCCGGAGGATGGCAGTCGAACACCGGGGAGCTGTTTTTT. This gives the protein CAGGWQSNTGELFF.

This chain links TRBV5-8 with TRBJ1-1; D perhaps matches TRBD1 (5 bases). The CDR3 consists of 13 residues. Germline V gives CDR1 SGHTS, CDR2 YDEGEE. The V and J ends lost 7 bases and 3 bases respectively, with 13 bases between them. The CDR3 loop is CASFGGFYTEAFF. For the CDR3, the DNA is TGTGCCAGCTTTGGGGGGTTTTACACTGAAGCTTTCTTT.

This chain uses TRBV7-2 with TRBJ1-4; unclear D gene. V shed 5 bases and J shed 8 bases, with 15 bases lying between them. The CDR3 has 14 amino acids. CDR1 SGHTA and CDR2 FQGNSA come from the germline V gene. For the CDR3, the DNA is TGTGCCAGCAGCCGAGCGTCCCAGTCGGAAAAACTGTTTTTT. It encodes CASSRASQSEKLFF.

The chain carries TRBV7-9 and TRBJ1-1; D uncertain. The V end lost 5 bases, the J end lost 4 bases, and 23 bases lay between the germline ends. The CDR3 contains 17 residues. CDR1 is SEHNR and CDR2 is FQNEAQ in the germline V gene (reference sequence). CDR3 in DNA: TGTGCCAGCAGCCCGTCGGGAGATATACTGCGGAGCACTGAAGCTTTCTTT. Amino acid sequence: CASSPSGDILRSTEAFF.

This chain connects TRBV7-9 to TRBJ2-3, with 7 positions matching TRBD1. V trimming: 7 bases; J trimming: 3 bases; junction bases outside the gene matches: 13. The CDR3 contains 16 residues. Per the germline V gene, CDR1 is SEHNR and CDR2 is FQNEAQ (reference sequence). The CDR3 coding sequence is TGTGCCAGCAATCCACCCTTGGGACAGAGAACAGATACGCAGTATTTT. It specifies CASNPPLGQRTDTQYF.

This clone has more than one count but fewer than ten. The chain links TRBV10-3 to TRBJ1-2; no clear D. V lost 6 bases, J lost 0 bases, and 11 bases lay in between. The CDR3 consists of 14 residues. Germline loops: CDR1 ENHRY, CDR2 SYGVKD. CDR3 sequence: CAIRPRSANYGYTF. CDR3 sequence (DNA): TGTGCCATCAGGCCACGGTCGGCTAACTATGGCTACACCTTC.

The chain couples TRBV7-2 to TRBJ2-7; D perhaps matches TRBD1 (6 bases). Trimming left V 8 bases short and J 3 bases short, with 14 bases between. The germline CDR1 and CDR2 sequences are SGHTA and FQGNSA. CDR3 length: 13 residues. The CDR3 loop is CASATDRLYEQYF. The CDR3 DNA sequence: TGTGCCAGCGCCACGGACAGACTCTACGAGCAGTACTTC.

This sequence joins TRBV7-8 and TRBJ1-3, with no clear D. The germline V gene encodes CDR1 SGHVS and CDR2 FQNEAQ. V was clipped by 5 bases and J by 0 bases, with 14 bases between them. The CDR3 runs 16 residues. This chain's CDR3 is CASSLTGSRSGNTIYF. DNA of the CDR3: TGTGCCAGCAGCCTAACCGGGTCCCGCTCTGGAAACACCATATATTTT.

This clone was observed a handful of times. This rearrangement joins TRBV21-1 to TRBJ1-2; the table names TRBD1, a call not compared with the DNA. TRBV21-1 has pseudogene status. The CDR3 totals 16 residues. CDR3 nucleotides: TGTGCCAGCAGCAAAACCCATCTGGACAGGGTGGATGGCTACACCTTC. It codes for CASSKTHLDRVDGYTF.

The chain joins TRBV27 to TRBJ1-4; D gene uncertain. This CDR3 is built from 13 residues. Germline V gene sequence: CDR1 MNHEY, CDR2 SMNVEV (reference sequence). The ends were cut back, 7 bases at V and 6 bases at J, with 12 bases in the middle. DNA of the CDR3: TGTGCCAGCACGGGAGGCCGCGATGAAAAACTGTTTTTT. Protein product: CASTGGRDEKLFF.

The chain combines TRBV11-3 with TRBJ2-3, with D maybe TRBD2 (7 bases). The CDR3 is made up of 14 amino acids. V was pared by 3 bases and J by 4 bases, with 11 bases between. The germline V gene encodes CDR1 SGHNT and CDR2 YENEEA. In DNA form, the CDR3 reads TGTGCCAGCAGCTTGAGGGGGGGAGCAGATACGCAGTATTTT. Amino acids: CASSLRGGADTQYF. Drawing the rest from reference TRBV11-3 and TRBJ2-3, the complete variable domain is EAGVVQSPRYKIIEKKQPVAFWCNPISGHNTLYWYLQNLGQGPELLIRYENEEAVDDSQLPKDRFSAERLKGVDSTLKIQPAELGDSAVYLCASSLRGGADTQYFGPGTRLTVL.

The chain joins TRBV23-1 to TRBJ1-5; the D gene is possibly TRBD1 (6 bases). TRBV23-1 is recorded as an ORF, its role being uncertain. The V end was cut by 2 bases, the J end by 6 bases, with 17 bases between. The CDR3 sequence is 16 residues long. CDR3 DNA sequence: TGCGCCAGCAGTCAACAGGGGAGTCTTTTAGGTCAGCCCCAGCATTTT. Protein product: CASSQQGSLLGQPQHF.

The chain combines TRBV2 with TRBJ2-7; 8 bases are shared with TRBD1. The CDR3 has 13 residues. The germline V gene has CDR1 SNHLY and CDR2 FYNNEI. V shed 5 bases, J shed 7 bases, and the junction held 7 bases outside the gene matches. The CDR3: CASSNQGAGEQYF. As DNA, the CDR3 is TGTGCCAGCAGTAACCAGGGGGCTGGGGAGCAGTACTTC. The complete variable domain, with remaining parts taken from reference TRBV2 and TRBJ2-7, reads EPEVTQTPSHQVTQMGQEVILRCVPISNHLYFYWYRQILGQKVEFLVSFYNNEISEKSEIFDDQFSVERPDGSNFTLKIRSTKLEDSAMYFCASSNQGAGEQYFGPGTRLTVT.

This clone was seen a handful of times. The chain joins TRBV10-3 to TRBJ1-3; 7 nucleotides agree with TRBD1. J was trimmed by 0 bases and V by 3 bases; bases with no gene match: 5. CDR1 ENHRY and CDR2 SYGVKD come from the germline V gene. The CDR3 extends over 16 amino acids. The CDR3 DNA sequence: TGTGCCATCAGTGAAGGGACAGCTAACTCTGGAAACACCATATATTTT. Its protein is CAISEGTANSGNTIYF.

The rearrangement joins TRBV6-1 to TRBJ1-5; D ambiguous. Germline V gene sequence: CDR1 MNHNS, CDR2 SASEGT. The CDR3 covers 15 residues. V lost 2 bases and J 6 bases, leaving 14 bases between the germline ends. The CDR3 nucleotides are TGTGCCAGCAGTGAAATGGCGGGATCTAGTCAGCCCCAGCATTTT. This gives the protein CASSEMAGSSQPQHF.

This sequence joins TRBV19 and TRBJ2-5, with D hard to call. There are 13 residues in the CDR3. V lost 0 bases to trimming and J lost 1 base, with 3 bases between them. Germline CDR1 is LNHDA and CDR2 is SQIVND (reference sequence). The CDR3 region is CASSIDFQETQYF. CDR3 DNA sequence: TGTGCCAGTAGTATAGACTTCCAAGAGACCCAGTACTTC.

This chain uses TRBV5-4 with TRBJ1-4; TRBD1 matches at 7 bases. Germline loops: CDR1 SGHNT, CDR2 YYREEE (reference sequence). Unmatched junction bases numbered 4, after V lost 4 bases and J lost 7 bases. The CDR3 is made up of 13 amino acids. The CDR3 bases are TGTGCCAGCAGCCCCGGACAGGCTGAAAAACTGTTTTTT. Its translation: CASSPGQAEKLFF.

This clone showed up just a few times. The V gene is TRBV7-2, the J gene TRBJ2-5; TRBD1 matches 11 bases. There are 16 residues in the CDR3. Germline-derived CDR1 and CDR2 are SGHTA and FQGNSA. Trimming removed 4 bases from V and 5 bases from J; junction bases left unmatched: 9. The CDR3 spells CASSSRTGGARETQYF. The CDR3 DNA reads TGTGCCAGCAGCTCGCGGACAGGGGGCGCGAGGGAGACCCAGTACTTC.

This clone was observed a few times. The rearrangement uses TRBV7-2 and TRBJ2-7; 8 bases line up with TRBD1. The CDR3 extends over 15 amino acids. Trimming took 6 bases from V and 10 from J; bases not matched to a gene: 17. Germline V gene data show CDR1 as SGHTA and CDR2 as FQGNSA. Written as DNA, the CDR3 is TGTGCCAGCAGACCGCCCGGACAGGGCAGAGGAGAACAGTACTTC. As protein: CASRPPGQGRGEQYF.